Following are 10 T cell receptor beta chains from one sample sequenced in a study of blood T cell repertoires in COVID-19. The method was immunoSEQ multiplex PCR; TCRdb's version includes in-frame clones alone and lacks a portion of them. The sample gives under 75,000 clones, around 88% of which show up once; around 18% is in the top ten. The sample taken for sequencing was peripheral blood. These receptors all come from a woman older than 75 with active COVID-19.

The J gene is TRBJ2-7, the V gene TRBV3-1 (or the pseudogene TRBV3-2); 8 bases match TRBD2. Looked up from germline, CDR1 is LGHDT and CDR2 is YNNKEL (reference sequence). With V trimmed by 4 bases and J by 5 bases, 4 bases remained unmatched. CDR3 length: 13 residues. CDR3 protein: CASSPETSDEQYF. The CDR3, as DNA: TGTGCCAGCAGCCCTGAGACTAGCGACGAGCAGTACTTC.

The chain joins TRBV5-1 to TRBJ2-1, with 9 bases lining up with TRBD2. The V and J ends lost 0 bases and 5 bases, in that order; junction bases with no gene match: 9. CDR3 length: 17 residues. Germline loops: CDR1 SGHRS, CDR2 YFSETQ. The CDR3 sequence: CASSLVVSGGQDNEQFF. For the CDR3, the DNA is TGCGCCAGCAGCTTGGTTGTTAGCGGGGGCCAAGACAATGAGCAGTTCTTC.

The rearrangement joins TRBV6-2 or TRBV6-3 to TRBJ1-6; D not resolved. CDR1 MNHEY and CDR2 SVGEGT come from the germline V gene. The ends were cut back, 4 bases at V and 0 bases at J, with 7 bases in the middle. This CDR3 region has 15 residues. CDR3 sequence: CASSSGSSYNSPLHF. CDR3 sequence (DNA): TGTGCCAGCAGTTCGGGAAGCTCCTATAATTCACCCCTCCACTTT.

The genes are TRBV9 and TRBJ2-3; 9 nucleotides match TRBD2. The V gene's germline CDR1 is SGDLS and CDR2 YYNGEE. The CDR3 is 15 amino acids. The junction had 6 bases not matched to a gene; V was cut back by 4 bases and J by 3 bases. Here the CDR3 DNA reads TGTGCCAGCAGCCCCGGGACTAGCCTTACAGATACGCAGTATTTT. Its translation: CASSPGTSLTDTQYF.

The chain uses TRBV4-1 and TRBJ2-1; no clear D gene. Trimming removed 0 bases at V and 2 bases at J, with 5 bases between. There are 14 residues in the CDR3. Germline V gene lookup returns CDR1 MGHRA and CDR2 YSYEKL. CDR3 coding DNA: TGCGCCAGCAGCCAAGACCTACCCTACAATGAGCAGTTCTTC. Amino acid sequence: CASSQDLPYNEQFF.

The rearrangement links TRBV6-5 to TRBJ2-1, with 10 nucleotides matching TRBD2. The germline V gene encodes CDR1 MNHEY and CDR2 SVGAGI. The V and J ends lost 2 bases and 4 bases, in that order; junction bases with no gene match: 2. This CDR3 is 15 amino acids long. CDR3 sequence (DNA): TGTGCCAGCAGTTACAAGCGGGGGGGGTACAATGAGCAGTTCTTC. It codes for CASSYKRGGYNEQFF.

The CDR3 DNA follows: TGCGCCAGCAGCTCGGGCGGACTGGCCTCTGGGGCCAACGTCCTGACTTTC. It encodes CASSSGGLASGANVLTF. The genes are TRBV5-1 and TRBJ2-6, with a possible D match to TRBD2 (5 bases). Germline-derived CDR1 and CDR2 are SGHRS and YFSETQ. V dropped 3 bases and J dropped 0 bases, with 13 bases sitting between them. The CDR3 spans 17 residues.

The rearrangement links TRBV5-3 to TRBJ2-3; TRBD2 agrees at 7 bases. TRBV5-3 belongs to the ORF category, with a function that is uncertain. V was pared by 0 bases and J by 0 bases, with 4 bases of the junction left unmatched. The CDR3 length is 16 residues. The CDR3 region is CARSLAAGESTDTQYF. CDR3 in DNA: TGTGCCAGAAGCTTGGCCGCGGGGGAGAGCACAGATACGCAGTATTTT.

This clone occurred once. This chain links TRBV18 with TRBJ2-2; 7 bases align to TRBD1. J gave up 1 base and V 4 bases, and 3 bases lay outside the gene matches. The CDR3 runs 15 residues. Germline-derived CDR1 and CDR2 are KGHSH and LQKENI. The CDR3 DNA is TGTGCCAGCTCACAAGGACAGGTGAACACCGGGGAGCTGTTTTTT. It specifies CASSQGQVNTGELFF.

The chain uses TRBV7-2 and TRBJ2-5; 8 nucleotides agree with TRBD2. This CDR3 has 15 residues. After removal of 2 bases from V and 5 bases from J, the junction contained 7 bases not matched to a gene. CDR1 is SGHTA, CDR2 FQGNSA, per germline. The CDR3 DNA reads TGTGCCAGCAGCTTACTTCTAGTAGCGGGGGAGACCCAGTACTTC. This codes for CASSLLLVAGETQYF.